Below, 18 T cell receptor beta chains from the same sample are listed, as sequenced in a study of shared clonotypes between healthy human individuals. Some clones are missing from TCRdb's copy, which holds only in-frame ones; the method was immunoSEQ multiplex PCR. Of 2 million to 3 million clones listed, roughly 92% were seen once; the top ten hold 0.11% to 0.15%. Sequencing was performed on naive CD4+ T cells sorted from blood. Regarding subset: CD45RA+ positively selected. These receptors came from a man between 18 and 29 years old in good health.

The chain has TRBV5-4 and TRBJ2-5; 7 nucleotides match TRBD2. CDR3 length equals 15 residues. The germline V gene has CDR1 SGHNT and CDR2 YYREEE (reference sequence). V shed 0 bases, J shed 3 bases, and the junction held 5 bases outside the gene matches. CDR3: CASSLVGGGEETQYF. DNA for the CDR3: TGTGCCAGCAGCTTGGTCGGGGGAGGGGAAGAGACCCAGTACTTC.

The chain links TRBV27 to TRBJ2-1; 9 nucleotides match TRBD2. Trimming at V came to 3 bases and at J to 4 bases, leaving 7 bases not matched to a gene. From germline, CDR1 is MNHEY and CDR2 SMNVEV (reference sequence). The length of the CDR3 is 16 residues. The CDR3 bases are TGTGCCAGCAGTTTCTTAGCGGGGGCCCCTTACAATGAGCAGTTCTTC. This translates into CASSFLAGAPYNEQFF.

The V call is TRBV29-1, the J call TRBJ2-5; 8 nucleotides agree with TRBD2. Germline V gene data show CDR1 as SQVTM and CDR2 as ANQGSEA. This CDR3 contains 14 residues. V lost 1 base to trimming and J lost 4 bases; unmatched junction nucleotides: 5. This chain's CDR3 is CSVEGRLARETQYF. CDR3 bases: TGCAGCGTTGAAGGGAGACTAGCGAGAGAGACCCAGTACTTC.

The CDR3 nucleotides are TGTGCCAGCAGTGCGTGGGTGAACACTGAAGCTTTCTTT. The encoded protein is CASSAWVNTEAFF. V gene TRBV2 combines with J gene TRBJ1-1; no clear D. The CDR3 sequence is 13 residues long. The V gene's germline CDR1 is SNHLY and CDR2 FYNNEI. V was trimmed by 4 bases and J by 0 bases, leaving 6 bases between them.

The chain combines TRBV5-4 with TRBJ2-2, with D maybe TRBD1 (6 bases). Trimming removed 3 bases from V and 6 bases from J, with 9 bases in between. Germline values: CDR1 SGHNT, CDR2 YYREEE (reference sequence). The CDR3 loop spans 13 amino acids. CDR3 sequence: CASSSYRAGELFF. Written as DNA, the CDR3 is TGTGCCAGCAGCTCTTACAGGGCCGGGGAGCTGTTTTTT.

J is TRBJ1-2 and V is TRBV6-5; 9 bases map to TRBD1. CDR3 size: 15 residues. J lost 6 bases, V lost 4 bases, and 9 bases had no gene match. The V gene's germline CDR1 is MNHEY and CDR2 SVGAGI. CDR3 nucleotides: TGTGCCAGCAGTTCCACGCGGACAGGGGTCGATGGCTACACCTTC. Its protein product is CASSSTRTGVDGYTF.

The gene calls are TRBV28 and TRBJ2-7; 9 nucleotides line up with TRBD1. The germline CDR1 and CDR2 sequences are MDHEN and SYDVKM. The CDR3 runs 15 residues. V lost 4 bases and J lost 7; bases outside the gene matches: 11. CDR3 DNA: TGTGCCAGCAGTTCGGCGGGACAGGGTGCTATGGAGCAGTACTTC. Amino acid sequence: CASSSAGQGAMEQYF.

The CDR3 DNA is TGTGCCAGCAGCTTCGACCTAGCGGGAGCGACAGATACGCAGTATTTT. It specifies CASSFDLAGATDTQYF. V gene TRBV7-6 combines with J gene TRBJ2-3, with 10 nucleotides matching TRBD2. After removal of 3 bases from V and 3 bases from J, the junction contained 6 bases not matched to a gene. The CDR3 runs to 16 residues. CDR1 and CDR2 (germline): SGHVS, FNYEAQ.

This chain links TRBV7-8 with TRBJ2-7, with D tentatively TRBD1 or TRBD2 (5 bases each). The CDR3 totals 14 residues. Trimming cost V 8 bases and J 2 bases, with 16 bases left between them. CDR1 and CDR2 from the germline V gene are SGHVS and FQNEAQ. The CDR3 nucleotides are TGTGCCAGCGGATGGGACCTTTCCGCCTACGAGCAGTACTTC. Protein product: CASGWDLSAYEQYF.

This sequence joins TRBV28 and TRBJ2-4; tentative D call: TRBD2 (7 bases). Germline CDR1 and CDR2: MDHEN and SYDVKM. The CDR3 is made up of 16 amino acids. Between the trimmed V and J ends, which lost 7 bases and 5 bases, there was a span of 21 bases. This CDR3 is CASNSRRGGSENIQYF. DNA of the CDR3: TGTGCCAGCAACTCAAGGAGGGGGGGCTCGGAAAACATTCAGTACTTC.

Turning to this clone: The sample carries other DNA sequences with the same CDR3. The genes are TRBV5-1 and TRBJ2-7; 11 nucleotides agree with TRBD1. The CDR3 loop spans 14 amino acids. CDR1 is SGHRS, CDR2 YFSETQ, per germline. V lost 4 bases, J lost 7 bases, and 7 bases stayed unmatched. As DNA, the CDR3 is TGCGCCAGCAGCCCCGGACAGGGGGCATGGGAGCAGTACTTC. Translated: CASSPGQGAWEQYF.

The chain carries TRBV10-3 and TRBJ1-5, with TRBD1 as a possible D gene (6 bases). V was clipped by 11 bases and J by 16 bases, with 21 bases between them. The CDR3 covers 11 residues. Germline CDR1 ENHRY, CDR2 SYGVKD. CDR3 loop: CASEDGGLRHF. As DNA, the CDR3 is TGTGCCTCAGAGGATGGGGGCTTAAGACATTTT.

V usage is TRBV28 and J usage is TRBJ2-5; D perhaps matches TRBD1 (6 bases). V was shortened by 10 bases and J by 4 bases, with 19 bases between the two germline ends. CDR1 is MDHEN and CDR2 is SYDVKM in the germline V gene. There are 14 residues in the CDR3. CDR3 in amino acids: CATKQGPKGETQYF. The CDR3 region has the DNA TGTGCCACCAAACAGGGCCCCAAGGGAGAGACCCAGTACTTC. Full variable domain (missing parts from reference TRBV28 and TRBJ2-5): DVKVTQSSRYLVKRTGEKVFLECVQDMDHENMFWYRQDPGLGLRLIYFSYDVKMKEKGDIPEGYSVSREKKERFSLILESASTNQTSMYLCATKQGPKGETQYFGPGTRLLVL.

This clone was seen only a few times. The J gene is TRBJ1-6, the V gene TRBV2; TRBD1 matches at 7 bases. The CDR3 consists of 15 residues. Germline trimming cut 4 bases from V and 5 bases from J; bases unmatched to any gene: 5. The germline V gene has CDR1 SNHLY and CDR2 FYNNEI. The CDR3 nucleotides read TGTGCCAGCAGTGGACAGGGTTACGATAATTCACCCCTCCACTTT. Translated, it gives CASSGQGYDNSPLHF.

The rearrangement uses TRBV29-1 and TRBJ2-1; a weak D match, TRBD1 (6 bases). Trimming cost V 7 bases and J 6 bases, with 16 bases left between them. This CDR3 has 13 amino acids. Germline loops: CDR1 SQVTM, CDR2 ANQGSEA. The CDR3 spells CSAGQLLRNEQFF. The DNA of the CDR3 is TGCAGCGCCGGACAGTTGTTGCGCAATGAGCAGTTCTTC.

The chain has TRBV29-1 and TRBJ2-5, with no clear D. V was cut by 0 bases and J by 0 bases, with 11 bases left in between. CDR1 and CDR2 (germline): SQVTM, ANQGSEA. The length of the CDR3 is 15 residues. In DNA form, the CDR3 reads TGCAGCGTTGAAGAGTCAGTCTGGTACCAAGAGACCCAGTACTTC. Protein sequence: CSVEESVWYQETQYF.

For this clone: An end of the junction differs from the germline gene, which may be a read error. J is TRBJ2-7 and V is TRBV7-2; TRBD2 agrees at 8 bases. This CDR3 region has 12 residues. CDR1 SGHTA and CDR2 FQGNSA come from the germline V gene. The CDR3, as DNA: TGTGCCAGCAGCTTAGGGGGGACTAGTCCGGGCTTC. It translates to CASSLGGTSPGF. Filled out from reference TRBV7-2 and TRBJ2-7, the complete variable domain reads GAGVSQSPSNKVTEKGKDVELRCDPISGHTALYWYRQSLGQGLEFLIYFQGNSAPDKSGLPSDRFSAERTGGSVSTLTIQRTQQEDSAVYLCASSLGGTSPGFGPGTRLTVT.

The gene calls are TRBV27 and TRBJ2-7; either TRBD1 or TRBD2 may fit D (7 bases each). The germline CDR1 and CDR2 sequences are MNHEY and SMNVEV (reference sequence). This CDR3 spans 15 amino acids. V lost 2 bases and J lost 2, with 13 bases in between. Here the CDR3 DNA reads TGTGCCAGCAGTTTAAAGGGAGGGGGCCCCTACGAGCAGTACTTC. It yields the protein CASSLKGGGPYEQYF.